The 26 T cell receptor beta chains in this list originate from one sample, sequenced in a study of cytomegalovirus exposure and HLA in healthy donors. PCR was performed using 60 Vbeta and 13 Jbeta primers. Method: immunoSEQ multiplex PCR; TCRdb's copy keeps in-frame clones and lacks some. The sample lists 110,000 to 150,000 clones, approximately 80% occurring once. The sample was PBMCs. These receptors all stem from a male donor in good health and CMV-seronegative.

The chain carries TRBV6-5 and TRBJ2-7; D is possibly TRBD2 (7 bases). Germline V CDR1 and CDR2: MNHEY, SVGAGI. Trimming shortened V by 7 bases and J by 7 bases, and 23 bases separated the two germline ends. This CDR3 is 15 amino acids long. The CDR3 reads CASKGGRVGSGEQYF. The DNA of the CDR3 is TGTGCCAGCAAGGGGGGGCGGGTAGGGAGTGGAGAGCAGTACTTC.

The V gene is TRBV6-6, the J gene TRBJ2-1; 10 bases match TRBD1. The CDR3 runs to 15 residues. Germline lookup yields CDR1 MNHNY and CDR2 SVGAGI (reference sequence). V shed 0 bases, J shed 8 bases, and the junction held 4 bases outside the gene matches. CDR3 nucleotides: TGTGCCAGCAGTTACTCGACAGGGGGCGAATATGAGCAGTTCTTC. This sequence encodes CASSYSTGGEYEQFF.

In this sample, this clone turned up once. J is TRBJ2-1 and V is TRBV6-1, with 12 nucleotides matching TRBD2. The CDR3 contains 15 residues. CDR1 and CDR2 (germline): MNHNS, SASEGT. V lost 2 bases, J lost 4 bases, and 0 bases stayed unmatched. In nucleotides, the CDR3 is TGTGCCAGCAGTGAAACTAGCGGGGGGTACAATGAGCAGTTCTTC. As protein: CASSETSGGYNEQFF.

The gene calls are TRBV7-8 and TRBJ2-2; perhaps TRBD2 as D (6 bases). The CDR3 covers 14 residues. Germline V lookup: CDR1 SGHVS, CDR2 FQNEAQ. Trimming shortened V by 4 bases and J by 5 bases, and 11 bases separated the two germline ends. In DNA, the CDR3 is TGTGCCAGCAGCTACCGGAGGGTTACCGGGGAGCTGTTTTTT. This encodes CASSYRRVTGELFF.

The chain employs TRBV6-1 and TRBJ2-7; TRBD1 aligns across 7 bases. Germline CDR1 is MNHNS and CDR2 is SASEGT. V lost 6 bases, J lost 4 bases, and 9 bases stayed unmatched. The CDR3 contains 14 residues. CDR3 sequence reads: CASRKSGGRYEQYF. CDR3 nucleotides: TGTGCCAGCAGGAAATCAGGGGGAAGGTACGAGCAGTACTTC.

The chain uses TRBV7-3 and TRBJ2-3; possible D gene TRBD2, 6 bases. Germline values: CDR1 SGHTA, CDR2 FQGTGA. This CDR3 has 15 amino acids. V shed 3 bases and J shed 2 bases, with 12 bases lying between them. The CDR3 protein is CASSLGRGPTDTQYF. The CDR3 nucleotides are TGTGCCAGCAGCTTGGGGCGGGGCCCCACAGATACGCAGTATTTT.

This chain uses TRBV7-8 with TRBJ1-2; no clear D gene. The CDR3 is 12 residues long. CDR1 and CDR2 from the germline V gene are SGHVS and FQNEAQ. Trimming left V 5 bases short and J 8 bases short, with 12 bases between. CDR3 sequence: CASSILVGGYTF. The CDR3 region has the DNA TGTGCCAGCAGCATTCTAGTAGGCGGCTACACCTTC.

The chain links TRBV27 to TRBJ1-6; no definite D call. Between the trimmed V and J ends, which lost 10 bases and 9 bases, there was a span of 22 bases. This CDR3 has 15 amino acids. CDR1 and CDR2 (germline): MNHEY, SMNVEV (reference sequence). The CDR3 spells CATAPWRTDPSPLHF. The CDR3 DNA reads TGTGCCACCGCACCCTGGAGGACCGATCCTTCACCCCTCCACTTT.

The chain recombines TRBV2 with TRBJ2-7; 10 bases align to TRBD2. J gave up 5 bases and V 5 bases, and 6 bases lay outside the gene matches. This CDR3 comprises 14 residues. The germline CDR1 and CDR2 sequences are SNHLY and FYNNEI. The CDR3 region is CASSPSGSTHEQYF. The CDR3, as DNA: TGTGCCAGCAGTCCTAGCGGGAGCACCCACGAGCAGTACTTC.

This CDR3 reads CASSVGTEGNTIYF. The CDR3 nucleotides are TGTGCCAGCAGCGTAGGGACAGAAGGAAACACCATATATTTT. The rearrangement joins TRBV9 to TRBJ1-3; D is perhaps TRBD1 (6 bases). Trimming stripped 0 bases from V and 4 bases from J, with 8 bases between. This CDR3 has 14 amino acids. Per the germline V gene, CDR1 is SGDLS and CDR2 is YYNGEE.

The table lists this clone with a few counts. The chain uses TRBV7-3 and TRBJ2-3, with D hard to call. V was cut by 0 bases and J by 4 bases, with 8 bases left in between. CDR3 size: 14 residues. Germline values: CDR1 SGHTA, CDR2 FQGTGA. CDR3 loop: CASSLTGYPDTQYF. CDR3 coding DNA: TGTGCCAGCAGCTTAACGGGCTATCCAGATACGCAGTATTTT.

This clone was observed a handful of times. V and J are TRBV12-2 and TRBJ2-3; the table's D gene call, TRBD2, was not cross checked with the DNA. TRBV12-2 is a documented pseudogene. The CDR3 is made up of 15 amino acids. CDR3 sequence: CASRYPLRDTDTQYF. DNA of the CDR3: TGTGCAAGTCGCTACCCCTTACGGGACACAGATACGCAGTATTTT.

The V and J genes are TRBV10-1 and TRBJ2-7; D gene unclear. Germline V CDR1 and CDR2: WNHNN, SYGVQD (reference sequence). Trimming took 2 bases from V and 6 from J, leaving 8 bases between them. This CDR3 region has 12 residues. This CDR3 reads CASSEIGLEQYF. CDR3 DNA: TGCGCCAGCAGTGAGATTGGGCTCGAGCAGTACTTC.

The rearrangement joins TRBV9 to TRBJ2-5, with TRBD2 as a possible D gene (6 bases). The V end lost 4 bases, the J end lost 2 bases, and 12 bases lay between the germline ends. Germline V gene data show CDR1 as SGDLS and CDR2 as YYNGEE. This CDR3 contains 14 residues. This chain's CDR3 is CASSTGLFQETQYF. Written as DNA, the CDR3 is TGTGCCAGCAGCACGGGACTCTTTCAAGAGACCCAGTACTTC.

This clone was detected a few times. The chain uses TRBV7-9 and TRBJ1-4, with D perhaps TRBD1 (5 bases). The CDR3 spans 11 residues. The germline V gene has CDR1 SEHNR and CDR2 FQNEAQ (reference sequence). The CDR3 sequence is CSKQENEKLFF. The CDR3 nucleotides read TGTTCCAAACAGGAAAATGAAAAACTGTTTTTT.

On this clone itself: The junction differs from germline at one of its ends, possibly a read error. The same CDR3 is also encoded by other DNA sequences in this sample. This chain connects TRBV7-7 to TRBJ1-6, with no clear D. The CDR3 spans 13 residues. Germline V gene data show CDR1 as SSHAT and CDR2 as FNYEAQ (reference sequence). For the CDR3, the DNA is TGTGCTAGCAGCTTGGAGGATAATTCACCCCTCCACTTT. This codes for CASSLEDNSPLHF.

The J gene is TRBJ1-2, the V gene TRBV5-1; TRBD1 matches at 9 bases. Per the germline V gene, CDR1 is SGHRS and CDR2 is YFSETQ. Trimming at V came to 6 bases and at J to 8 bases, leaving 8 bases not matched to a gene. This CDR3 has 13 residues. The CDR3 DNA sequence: TGCGCCAGCACCGAGGACAGGGGTAAAGGCTACACCTTC. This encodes CASTEDRGKGYTF.

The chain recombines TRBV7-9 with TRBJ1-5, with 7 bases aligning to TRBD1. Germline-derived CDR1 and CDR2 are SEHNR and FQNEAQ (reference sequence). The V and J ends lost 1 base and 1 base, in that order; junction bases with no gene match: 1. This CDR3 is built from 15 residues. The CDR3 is CASSLGDSSNQPQHF. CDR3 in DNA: TGTGCCAGCAGCTTAGGGGACAGCAGCAATCAGCCCCAGCATTTT.

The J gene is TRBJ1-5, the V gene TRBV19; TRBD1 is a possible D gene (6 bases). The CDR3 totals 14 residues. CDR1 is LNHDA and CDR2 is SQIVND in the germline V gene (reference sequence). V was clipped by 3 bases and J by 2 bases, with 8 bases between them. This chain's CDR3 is CASSISGGNQPQHF. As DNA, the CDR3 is TGTGCCAGTAGTATTTCAGGGGGCAATCAGCCCCAGCATTTT. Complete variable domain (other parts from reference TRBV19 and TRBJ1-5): DGGITQSPKYLFRKEGQNVTLSCEQNLNHDAMYWYRQDPGQGLRLIYYSQIVNDFQKGDIAEGYSVSREKKESFPLTVTSAQKNPTAFYLCASSISGGNQPQHFGDGTRLSIL.

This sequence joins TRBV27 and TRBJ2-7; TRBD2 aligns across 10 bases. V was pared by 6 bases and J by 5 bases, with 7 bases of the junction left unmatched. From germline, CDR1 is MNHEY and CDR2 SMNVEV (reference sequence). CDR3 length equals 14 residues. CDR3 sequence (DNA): TGTGCCAGCAGCACACTAGCGGGATCGGACGAGCAGTACTTC. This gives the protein CASSTLAGSDEQYF.

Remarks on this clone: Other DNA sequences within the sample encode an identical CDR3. The CDR3 DNA is TGTGCCAGCAGCTTAGGACAGGGAAAACAAGAGACCCAGTACTTC. Its protein product is CASSLGQGKQETQYF. The V and J genes are TRBV7-9 and TRBJ2-5; 7 bases are a match to TRBD1. The germline V gene has CDR1 SEHNR and CDR2 FQNEAQ (reference sequence). After removal of 1 base from V and 2 bases from J, the junction contained 4 bases not matched to a gene. This CDR3 is 15 amino acids long. Supplemented by reference TRBV7-9 and TRBJ2-5, the full variable domain reads DTGVSQNPRHKITKRGQNVTFRCDPISEHNRLYWYRQTLGQGPEFLTYFQNEAQLEKSRLLSDRFSAERPKGSFSTLEIQRTEQGDSAMYLCASSLGQGKQETQYFGPGTRLLVL.

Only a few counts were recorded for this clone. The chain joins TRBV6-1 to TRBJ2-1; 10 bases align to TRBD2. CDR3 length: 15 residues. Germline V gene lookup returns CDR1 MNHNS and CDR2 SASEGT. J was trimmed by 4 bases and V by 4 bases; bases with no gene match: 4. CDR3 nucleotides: TGTGCCAGCAGTGTGTGGACTAGCGGATACAATGAGCAGTTCTTC. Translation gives CASSVWTSGYNEQFF.

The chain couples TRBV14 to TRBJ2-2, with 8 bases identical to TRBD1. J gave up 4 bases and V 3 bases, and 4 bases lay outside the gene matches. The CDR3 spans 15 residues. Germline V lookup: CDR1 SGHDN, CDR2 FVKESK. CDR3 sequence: CASSQDRVVTGELFF. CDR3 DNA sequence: TGTGCCAGCAGCCAGGACAGGGTGGTCACCGGGGAGCTGTTTTTT.

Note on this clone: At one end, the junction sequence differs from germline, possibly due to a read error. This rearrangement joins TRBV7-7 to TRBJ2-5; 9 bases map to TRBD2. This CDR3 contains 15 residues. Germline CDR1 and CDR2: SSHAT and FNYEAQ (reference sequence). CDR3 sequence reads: CASSSPAGGRETQYF. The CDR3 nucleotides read TGTGCTAGCAGTTCTCCTGCGGGGGGGCGGGAGACCCAGTACTTC.

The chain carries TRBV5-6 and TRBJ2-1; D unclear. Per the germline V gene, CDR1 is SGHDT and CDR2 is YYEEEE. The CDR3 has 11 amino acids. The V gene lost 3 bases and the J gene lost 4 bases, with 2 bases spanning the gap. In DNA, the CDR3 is TGTGCCAGCAGCTCTTACAATGAGCAGTTCTTC. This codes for CASSSYNEQFF.

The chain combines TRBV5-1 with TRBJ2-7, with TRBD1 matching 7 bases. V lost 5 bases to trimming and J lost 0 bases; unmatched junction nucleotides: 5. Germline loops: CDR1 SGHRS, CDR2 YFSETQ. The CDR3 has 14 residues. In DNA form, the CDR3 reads TGCGCCAGCAGTACCCGGGACAGCTCCTACGAGCAGTACTTC. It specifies CASSTRDSSYEQYF. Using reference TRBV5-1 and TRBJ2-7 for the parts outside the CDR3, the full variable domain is KAGVTQTPRYLIKTRGQQVTLSCSPISGHRSVSWYQQTPGQGLQFLFEYFSETQRNKGNFPGRFSGRQFSNSRSEMNVSTLELGDSALYLCASSTRDSSYEQYFGPGTRLTVT.